The 6 T cell receptor beta chains listed next were all sequenced from one sample in a study of Ad26.COV2.S vaccination and SARS-CoV-2 variants. The method was immunoSEQ multiplex PCR; TCRdb's version includes in-frame clones alone and lacks a portion of them. Of approximately 420,000 clones listed, roughly nine tenths are singletons. Treatment given: over 15 received Ad26.COV2.S at low or high dose, single or two shots; a few received placebo; per-sample allocation not given. Samples were taken on day 63 after the first vaccine or placebo injection. The sequences come from peripheral blood, collected in a trial of Ad26.COV2.S vaccine versus placebo. These receptors came from a person aged 18-60 years who received the Ad26.COV2.S COVID-19 vaccine or a placebo.

In nucleotides, the CDR3 is TGTGCCAGCAGCCAAGTCAGGGGCTATGGCTACACCTTC. It specifies CASSQVRGYGYTF. The rearrangement joins TRBV14 to TRBJ1-2, with a weak D call TRBD1 (6 bases). The CDR3 totals 13 residues. The germline V gene encodes CDR1 SGHDN and CDR2 FVKESK. Deletions cut 1 base from V and 4 bases from J, with 7 bases between.

The chain carries TRBV28 and TRBJ2-2; D remains ambiguous. Germline V gives CDR1 MDHEN, CDR2 SYDVKM. Trimming removed 4 bases from V and 9 bases from J, with 18 bases in between. The CDR3 has 15 residues. CDR3 in amino acids: CASSSLDSPPRELFF. The CDR3 DNA is TGTGCCAGCAGTTCTCTAGATTCACCGCCCCGGGAGCTGTTTTTT. Filled out from reference TRBV28 and TRBJ2-2, the complete variable domain reads DVKVTQSSRYLVKRTGEKVFLECVQDMDHENMFWYRQDPGLGLRLIYFSYDVKMKEKGDIPEGYSVSREKKERFSLILESASTNQTSMYLCASSSLDSPPRELFFGEGSRLTVL.

The rearrangement joins TRBV5-4 to TRBJ1-1, with 7 positions matching TRBD1. The CDR3 covers 15 residues. In germline, CDR1 is SGHNT, CDR2 YYREEE (reference sequence). Trimming cost V 4 bases and J 1 base; bases outside gene matches: 7. The CDR3 is CASSKGQIGNTEAFF. CDR3 in DNA: TGTGCCAGCAGCAAGGGACAGATTGGGAACACTGAAGCTTTCTTT.

The rearrangement joins TRBV30 to TRBJ2-4; D uncertain. The length of the CDR3 is 15 residues. Germline assignment: CDR1 GTSNPN and CDR2 SVGIG (reference sequence). Trimming stripped 0 bases from V and 1 base from J, with 10 bases between. The CDR3 nucleotides read TGTGCCTGGAGTGTATCCCGGCTGGCCAAAAACATTCAGTACTTC. Amino acid sequence: CAWSVSRLAKNIQYF.

This chain connects TRBV11-2 to TRBJ1-2, with unresolved D. Trimming cost V 5 bases and J 4 bases, with 14 bases left between them. CDR3 length: 14 amino acids. CDR1 SGHAT and CDR2 FQNNGV come from the germline V gene. The CDR3 region is CASSPPGRTYGYTF. The CDR3 coding sequence is TGTGCCAGCAGCCCGCCCGGACGGACCTATGGCTACACCTTC.

The chain uses TRBV29-1 and TRBJ2-3; D gene uncertain. The CDR3 is 13 amino acids. Trimming left V 5 bases short and J 5 bases short, with 14 bases between. From germline, CDR1 is SQVTM and CDR2 ANQGSEA. This CDR3 is CSVRTPSRDTQYF. The CDR3 DNA reads TGCAGCGTTCGGACCCCTTCACGAGATACGCAGTATTTT.